The T cell receptor (beta chain) under discussion was sequenced for a study of T cell responses to AZD1222 COVID-19 vaccine. Looking at the study overall: Pooled in the analysis were second doses at about 4 or about 12 weeks.

The method was immunoSEQ multiplex PCR; TCRdb's version includes in-frame clones alone and lacks a portion of them. The data hold roughly 120,000 clones, with just under 95% observed a single time. Details on this clone: Its antigen is currently unknown.

This CDR3 has 13 residues. Germline CDR1 SGHDN, CDR2 FVKESK. Trimming left V 1 base short and J 12 bases short, with 10 bases between. Study conclusions and caveats: Donor demographics were predominantly white British with a female majority; clonal diversity may be underestimated.

The chain uses TRBV14 and TRBJ2-6; perhaps TRBD1 as D (6 bases). This receptor was identified in an adult in good health. Here the sequenced sample was peripheral blood, taken on day 0 of AZD1222 vaccination. The CDR3 reads CASSQGQALVLTF. CDR3 coding DNA: TGTGCCAGCAGCCAAGGACAGGCCCTCGTCCTGACTTTC.